Below, one T cell receptor beta chain is given with its context. This clonotype was counted many times. This clone's antigen is unknown. No quality values exist for individual bases; no much larger clone is one base distant. Ophthalmopathy patients had moderately to severely active disease, Clinical Activity Score of at least 3, NOSPECS grade of at least 4, and duration under 3 months. Patients with uncontrolled infections, other autoimmune diseases, pregnancy or lactation were excluded. Clinical symptoms, serum thyroxine and TRAb, thyroid ultrasound, and orbital computed tomography formed the basis for the diagnoses. PBMCs were separated from 10 ml of fresh peripheral blood using Ficoll-Paque density gradient centrifugation. Total RNA was extracted with Trizol reagent, and quality was checked on an Agilent 2100 Bioanalyzer. These data belong to a study of T cells in Graves' hyperthyroidism and ophthalmopathy (dated by TCRdb to the late 2010s). About the study as a whole: Peripheral blood was collected at initial diagnosis, before any treatment. To identify distinguishing TCR V-J signatures, a discovery cohort of about 95 patients was used, comprising 40 to 45 with Graves' ophthalmopathy and 57 with stable Graves' hyperthyroidism. Prospective prediction of ophthalmopathy was tested in an independent validation cohort of fewer than 20 hyperthyroidism patients and 15 to 17 patients who later progressed to ophthalmopathy. The study also compared thyroid tissue and blood T-cell repertoires from roughly six Graves' hyperthyroidism patients. TCR Vbeta CDR3 sequencing of 130 to 150 peripheral blood samples (43 ophthalmopathy, 75 or so hyperthyroidism and some 17 progressor patients) is reported in the paper. Once sampling was done, hyperthyroidism patients were given methimazole at a starting dose of 30 mg daily, whereas ophthalmopathy patients were given high-dose intravenous methylprednisolone. The roughly 100 discovery patients were randomly divided into training and test sets at a 7:3 ratio.

V was cut back by 4 bases and J by 5 bases, leaving a gap of 14 bases between them. Per the germline V gene (reference sequence), LNHDA is the CDR1 and SQIVND is the CDR2. From cysteine to phenylalanine, the CDR3 is 15 amino acids long. The kept DNA is CDR3 alone, 45 bases in frame from the first base. Amplification of TCR beta CDR3 regions was carried out from RNA transcripts. The TCR CDR3 was subjected to a first round of RT-PCR using the HTBI primer set and the Qiagen OneStep RT-PCR kit. Libraries were constructed in a second round of multiplex PCR, after which size selection and purification were carried out. Libraries were sequenced paired-end with 100 bp reads on an Illumina HiSeq2000. Regarding the original processing steps: SOAPnuke was used to process the raw data, with reads discarded if the reads contained adapters or uncalled bases, had a mean Phred below 15, or lacked an exact constant-primer or identifier match. High-quality paired reads were merged using COPE v1.2.5, and each unique nucleotide sequence was defined as a clonotype. Clonotypes were aligned to IMGT TRBV, TRBD and TRBJ reference segments using MiTCR v1.1. The analysis was restricted to V-J combinations with a frequency above 0.0001, which together covered roughly 99% of the repertoires. A TCS score was defined as the ratio of F50 (clonal expansion) to E x V (chaos), with BLOSUM62-based TCRdist applied between CDR3 peptides within each V-J. Welch's t-statistics and random forest reduced 514 V-J features to 13, which were used in a naive Bayes classifier (R e1071). The public sequencing data were trimmed at Q25 with fastp and processed into clonotypes with MiXCR by TCRdb, which kept only in-frame beta chains. One record per CDR3 amino acid sequence lists the most common genes and DNA. The V and J calls reflect TCRdb's pipeline rather than the authors' work. In this sample the table shows some 360,000 distinct CDR3 sequences, approximately 18% of which occur a single time. Around 15% of the sample is held by the ten biggest clonotypes.

Study-level results and caveats: Most expanded thyroid clonotypes (frequency above 0.001) were also detected in blood, a finding suggesting that blood repertoires may reflect thyroid immune responses. A 13 V-J signature model separated ophthalmopathy from stable hyperthyroidism, with approximately 87% sensitivity and roughly 82% specificity in cross-validation and 80%/75% in testing. Sample size was not statistically predetermined, and blinding of investigators to group allocation was not performed. During validation, the model predicted progression to ophthalmopathy a median of approximately 6.5 months ahead of onset, with 60% to 71% sensitivity and under 85% specificity.

The material sequenced was blood. The chain is assembled from TRBV19 and TRBJ2-2, with no reliable assignment of the D segment. This receptor was taken from a woman in her thirties or forties with Graves' ophthalmopathy. The CDR3: CASSSVQTRTGELFF. The DNA sequence reads TGTGCCAGTAGTAGTGTGCAGACAAGGACCGGGGAGCTGTTTTTT.